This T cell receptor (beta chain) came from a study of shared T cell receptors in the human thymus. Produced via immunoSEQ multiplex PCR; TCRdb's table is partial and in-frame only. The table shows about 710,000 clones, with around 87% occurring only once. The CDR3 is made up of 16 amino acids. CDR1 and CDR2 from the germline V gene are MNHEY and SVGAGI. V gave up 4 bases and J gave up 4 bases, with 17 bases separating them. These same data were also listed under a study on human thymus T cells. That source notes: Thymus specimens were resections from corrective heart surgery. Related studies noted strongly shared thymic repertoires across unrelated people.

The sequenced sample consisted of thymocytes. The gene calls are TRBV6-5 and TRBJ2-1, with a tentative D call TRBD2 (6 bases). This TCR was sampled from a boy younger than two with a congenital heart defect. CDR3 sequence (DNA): TGTGCCAGCAGTTCCCCGGGACTCGTGGCTTACAATGAGCAGTTCTTC. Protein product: CASSSPGLVAYNEQFF.